Each of the 21 T cell receptor beta chains below was sequenced from the same sample in a study of blood T cell repertoires in COVID-19. Using immunoSEQ multiplex PCR, the repertoire was profiled, and TCRdb retains in-frame clones only, with some absent. The sample shows 240,000 or so clones, roughly nine tenths of them seen only once. Sequenced: peripheral blood. These receptors all come from a man in his sixties with acute or convalescent COVID-19.

The chain uses TRBV28 and TRBJ2-7; 9 bases map to TRBD2. The CDR3 spans 15 residues. V gave up 6 bases and J gave up 4 bases; unmatched junction bases: 10. The germline gives CDR1 MDHEN, CDR2 SYDVKM. CDR3 coding DNA: TGTGCCAGCAGCCAAGGGCGGGAGGGGCAATACGAGCAGTACTTC. Amino acid sequence: CASSQGREGQYEQYF.

The chain uses TRBV11-1 and TRBJ1-2; 7 bases align to TRBD1. With V trimmed by 1 base and J by 4 bases, 9 bases remained unmatched. Germline CDR1 reads SGHAT; CDR2 reads FQDESV (reference sequence). The CDR3 has 16 residues. CDR3 loop: CASSLGGQADSYGYTF. The CDR3, as DNA: TGTGCCAGCAGCTTAGGAGGACAGGCGGATTCCTATGGCTACACCTTC.

The chain employs TRBV28 and TRBJ2-2; 9 bases match TRBD1. Germline V lookup: CDR1 MDHEN, CDR2 SYDVKM. Unmatched junction bases numbered 12, after V lost 4 bases and J lost 6 bases. This CDR3 contains 17 residues. The CDR3 DNA is TGTGCCAGCAGTTCTTTGGACAGGGGATTTACTGCCGGGGAGCTGTTTTTT. It specifies CASSSLDRGFTAGELFF.

This sequence joins TRBV29-1 and TRBJ2-7; weak D call: TRBD2 (6 bases). Germline V gene data show CDR1 as SQVTM and CDR2 as ANQGSEA. The CDR3 is made up of 13 amino acids. V was pared by 6 bases and J by 3 bases, with 15 bases between. DNA of the CDR3: TGCAGCGTAAAACCCCTGGGGGGCTACGAGCAGTACTTC. The encoded protein is CSVKPLGGYEQYF.

The chain recombines TRBV7-6 with TRBJ1-2; 7 nucleotides line up with TRBD1. The CDR3 runs to 15 residues. The V gene end was trimmed by 6 bases and the J gene end by 2 bases; junction bases not matched to a gene: 9. Germline V gives CDR1 SGHVS, CDR2 FNYEAQ. Here the CDR3 DNA reads TGTGCCAGCAGTCGCGAAGGGGGCCGGAACTATGGCTACACCTTC. It encodes CASSREGGRNYGYTF.

A remark on this clone: Other nucleotide sequences from this sample produce the same CDR3. V and J are TRBV25-1 and TRBJ2-3, with 10 bases lining up with TRBD2. The junction had 6 bases not matched to a gene; V was cut back by 6 bases and J by 0 bases. The CDR3 is made up of 16 amino acids. Germline V gives CDR1 MGHDK, CDR2 SYGVNS. Here the CDR3 reads CASSTGLALSTDTQYF. Here the CDR3 DNA reads TGTGCCAGCAGCACGGGACTAGCGCTTAGCACAGATACGCAGTATTTT.

The rearrangement joins TRBV4-3 to TRBJ2-5; TRBD1 matches at 9 bases. The CDR3 has 15 residues. Germline CDR1 LGHNA, CDR2 YSLEER. V gave up 4 bases and J gave up 5 bases; unmatched junction bases: 8. The CDR3 coding sequence is TGCGCCAGCAGCCCGGGGACAGGGATAAAGGAGACCCAGTACTTC. It encodes CASSPGTGIKETQYF.

The chain couples TRBV5-1 to TRBJ2-1; 11 nucleotides agree with TRBD2. V was clipped by 0 bases and J by 14 bases; unmatched bases: 10. CDR1 SGHRS and CDR2 YFSETQ come from the germline V gene. The CDR3 sequence is 15 residues long. The CDR3, as DNA: TGCGCCAGCAGCTTGGCTCTAGCGGGAGGAGGGCGGGAGTTCTTC. Amino acid sequence: CASSLALAGGGREFF.

CDR3 region: CASSMRQGARSEQYF. CDR3 nucleotides: TGTGCCAGTAGTATGCGACAGGGAGCTCGGTCCGAGCAGTACTTC. The rearrangement uses TRBV19 and TRBJ2-7; the match to TRBD1 covers 7 bases. The germline CDR1 and CDR2 sequences are LNHDA and SQIVND (reference sequence). The CDR3 is 15 residues long. V shed 3 bases, J shed 6 bases, and the junction held 11 bases outside the gene matches. The whole variable domain, filled in from reference TRBV19 and TRBJ2-7, reads DGGITQSPKYLFRKEGQNVTLSCEQNLNHDAMYWYRQDPGQGLRLIYYSQIVNDFQKGDIAEGYSVSREKKESFPLTVTSAQKNPTAFYLCASSMRQGARSEQYFGPGTRLTVT.

The J gene is TRBJ1-1, the V gene TRBV5-1; 8 positions match TRBD1. With 4 bases clipped from V and 4 bases from J, the junction kept 9 bases outside the gene matches. The CDR3 has 15 amino acids. Germline V gene sequence: CDR1 SGHRS, CDR2 YFSETQ. CDR3 in DNA: TGCGCCAGCAGCAAAACGACAGGGGCGGGCACTGAAGCTTTCTTT. As protein: CASSKTTGAGTEAFF.

The chain joins TRBV29-1 to TRBJ1-2; 11 positions match TRBD1. The CDR3 loop spans 13 amino acids. V lost 6 bases and J lost 1; bases outside the gene matches: 1. In germline, CDR1 is SQVTM, CDR2 ANQGSEA. CDR3 in DNA: TGCAGCGTGGGACAGGGGGATAACTATGGCTACACCTTC. This gives the protein CSVGQGDNYGYTF.

This clone was counted once. The chain carries TRBV29-1 and TRBJ1-1; possible D gene TRBD1, 5 bases. V lost 2 bases, J lost 2 bases, and 9 bases lay in between. The CDR3 is 13 amino acids. Germline CDR1 SQVTM, CDR2 ANQGSEA. The DNA for the CDR3 is TGCAGCGTTGAAACCCAGGGAAACACTGAAGCTTTCTTT. Protein: CSVETQGNTEAFF.

The chain uses TRBV6-2 or TRBV6-3 and TRBJ2-1; D may be TRBD1 (6 bases). The CDR3 spans 15 residues. V lost 4 bases to trimming and J lost 6 bases, with 16 bases between them. The V gene's germline CDR1 is MNHEY and CDR2 SVGEGT. The CDR3: CASSFPGTSVNEQFF. The CDR3 DNA sequence: TGTGCCAGCAGTTTTCCCGGGACAAGTGTCAATGAGCAGTTCTTC.

The gene calls are TRBV9 and TRBJ2-7; 7 bases map to TRBD2. V shed 4 bases and J 4 bases; nucleotides not matched to a gene: 14. In germline, CDR1 is SGDLS, CDR2 YYNGEE. The CDR3 sequence is 16 residues long. The CDR3 loop is CASSPLPAGSNYEQYF. Written as DNA, the CDR3 is TGTGCCAGCAGCCCCCTCCCAGCGGGATCGAATTACGAGCAGTACTTC.

This chain uses TRBV5-1 with TRBJ2-5, with D possibly matching TRBD1 (6 bases). The CDR3 sequence is 15 residues long. Germline V gives CDR1 SGHRS, CDR2 YFSETQ. V lost 0 bases, J lost 5 bases, and 14 bases lay in between. For the CDR3, the DNA is TGCGCCAGCAGCTTGGAGGGCAGGGGCCACGAGACCCAGTACTTC. It is translated as CASSLEGRGHETQYF.

This chain uses TRBV5-1 with TRBJ1-1; the match to TRBD1 covers 11 bases. The CDR3 spans 16 residues. From germline, CDR1 is SGHRS and CDR2 YFSETQ. Trimming at V came to 4 bases and at J to 3 bases, leaving 8 bases not matched to a gene. The CDR3 sequence: CASSAGQGALDTEAFF. DNA for the CDR3: TGCGCCAGCAGCGCCGGACAGGGGGCCCTTGACACTGAAGCTTTCTTT.

This clone has just a few counts. Other DNA variants within this sample encode the same CDR3. The V gene is TRBV11-2, the J gene TRBJ1-6, with D possibly being TRBD1 (6 bases). Germline CDR1 and CDR2: SGHAT and FQNNGV. The length of the CDR3 is 14 residues. Trimming shortened V by 0 bases and J by 7 bases, and 7 bases separated the two germline ends. CDR3 region: CASSLDRGNSPLHF. DNA for the CDR3: TGTGCCAGCAGCTTAGACAGGGGAAATTCACCCCTCCACTTT. Variable domain in full (rest from reference TRBV11-2 and TRBJ1-6): EAGVAQSPRYKIIEKRQSVAFWCNPISGHATLYWYQQILGQGPKLLIQFQNNGVVDDSQLPKDRFSAERLKGVDSTLKIQPAKLEDSAVYLCASSLDRGNSPLHFGNGTRLTVT.

The V and J genes are TRBV15 and TRBJ1-5; D gene ambiguous. CDR3 length: 15 residues. V dropped 0 bases and J dropped 8 bases, with 14 bases sitting between them. Germline loops: CDR1 LNHNV, CDR2 YYDKDF (reference sequence). Here the CDR3 reads CATSREWGDLEPQHF. In DNA, the CDR3 is TGTGCCACCAGCAGAGAGTGGGGAGATTTGGAGCCCCAGCATTTT.

This CDR3 reads CASGRTSGRTDTQYF. CDR3 DNA sequence: TGCGCCAGCGGGCGGACTAGCGGGAGGACAGATACGCAGTATTTT. V and J are TRBV5-1 and TRBJ2-3; 14 positions agree with TRBD2. CDR1 is SGHRS, CDR2 YFSETQ, per germline. The CDR3 is made up of 15 amino acids. The V and J ends lost 7 bases and 3 bases, in that order; junction bases with no gene match: 4.

The chain uses TRBV12-3 or TRBV12-4 and TRBJ1-1; D is unclear. This CDR3 spans 12 amino acids. V shed 5 bases and J shed 9 bases, with 13 bases lying between them. CDR3 coding DNA: TGTGCCAGCAGTCTTAATGGCGGGAAAGCTTTCTTT. This encodes CASSLNGGKAFF.

The chain recombines TRBV18 with TRBJ1-1; tentative D call: TRBD1 (6 bases). The CDR3 extends over 16 amino acids. Germline V gene sequence: CDR1 KGHSH, CDR2 LQKENI. The V end was cut by 5 bases, the J end by 7 bases, with 23 bases between. The CDR3 DNA reads as TGTGCCAGCTCATCTCTCCGACGGGGGGCGGCGATTGAAGCTTTCTTT. Protein product: CASSSLRRGAAIEAFF.